This T cell receptor beta chain was identified during a study of blood T cell repertoires in COVID-19. Study-level background: From the United States, Italy and Spain came samples of acute and convalescent COVID-19. Sources were T cells, B-cell-depleted T cells, or PBMCs; the material itself was cDNA or gDNA.

Original processing methods: Nucleated cell counts were estimated from reference gene primer amplification. Profiling relied on immunoSEQ multiplex PCR, and the TCRdb table lists in-frame clones only, not all of them. D and trimming were read from the DNA, whereas the V and J calls and clone size are those reported in that table. The sample includes around 120,000 clones, around four fifths seen only once; the top ten take about 6.3%. The CDR3 covers 14 residues. Germline CDR1 is SGHTA and CDR2 is FQGNSA. The V gene end was trimmed by 7 bases and the J gene end by 1 base; junction bases not matched to a gene: 5.

Sequenced: peripheral blood. V and J are TRBV7-2 and TRBJ1-1; 8 bases are a match to TRBD1. The source of this sequence is a man of 80 years or more with active or convalescent COVID-19. For the CDR3, the DNA is TGTGCCAGCATGACCGGGACAGGGAACACTGAAGCTTTCTTT. Encoded protein: CASMTGTGNTEAFF.